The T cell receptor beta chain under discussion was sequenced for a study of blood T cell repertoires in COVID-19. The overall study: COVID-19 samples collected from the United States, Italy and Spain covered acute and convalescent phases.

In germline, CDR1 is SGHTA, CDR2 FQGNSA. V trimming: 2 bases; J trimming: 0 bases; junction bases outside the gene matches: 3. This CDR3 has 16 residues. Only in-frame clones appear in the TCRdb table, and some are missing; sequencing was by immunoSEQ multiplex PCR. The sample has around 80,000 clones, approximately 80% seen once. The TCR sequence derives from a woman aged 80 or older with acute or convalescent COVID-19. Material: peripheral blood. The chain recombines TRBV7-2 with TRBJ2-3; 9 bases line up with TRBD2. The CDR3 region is CASSLTAGGSTDTQYF. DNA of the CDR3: TGTGCCAGCAGCTTAACAGCGGGGGGTAGCACAGATACGCAGTATTTT. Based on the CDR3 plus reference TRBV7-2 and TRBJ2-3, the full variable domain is GAGVSQSPSNKVTEKGKDVELRCDPISGHTALYWYRQSLGQGLEFLIYFQGNSAPDKSGLPSDRFSAERTGGSVSTLTIQRTQQEDSAVYLCASSLTAGGSTDTQYFGPGTRLTVL.